Each of the 24 T cell receptor beta chains below was sequenced from the same sample in a study of brain T cells in children with intractable seizures. Time point noted: blood from clinic visit 5 months post-surgery; TSC patient then seizure free. Produced via immunoSEQ multiplex PCR; TCRdb's table is partial and in-frame only. The sample records around 340,000 clones, about 94% being singletons. This material consisted of peripheral blood, taken roughly 5 months after surgery. These receptors were obtained from a boy under two years old with tuberous sclerosis and intractable seizures.

J is TRBJ2-2 and V is TRBV7-9; D ambiguous. Germline V gene sequence: CDR1 SEHNR, CDR2 FQNEAQ (reference sequence). With 3 bases removed from V and 2 bases from J, the gap between germline ends came to 13 bases. This CDR3 is built from 16 residues. CDR3 in amino acids: CASSLSRITNTGELFF. Written as DNA, the CDR3 is TGTGCCAGCAGCTTGTCGCGGATCACCAACACCGGGGAGCTGTTTTTT.

The chain carries TRBV6-5 and TRBJ1-2, with 7 nucleotides matching TRBD1. The germline CDR1 and CDR2 sequences are MNHEY and SVGAGI. The CDR3 length is 15 residues. Trimming removed 5 bases from V and 3 bases from J; junction bases left unmatched: 9. The chain's CDR3 is CASSPDREDYYGYTF. The DNA of the CDR3 is TGTGCCAGCAGTCCCGACAGGGAGGACTACTATGGCTACACCTTC.

V and J are TRBV6-5 and TRBJ2-3; D unclear. Looked up from germline, CDR1 is MNHEY and CDR2 is SVGAGI. The ends were cut back, 10 bases at V and 6 bases at J, with 14 bases in the middle. The CDR3 extends over 12 amino acids. CDR3 amino acids: CAIVQPEDTQYF. The CDR3 coding sequence is TGTGCCATCGTACAACCCGAGGATACGCAGTATTTT.

The chain joins TRBV7-9 to TRBJ1-1; no clear D. Looked up from germline, CDR1 is SEHNR and CDR2 is FQNEAQ (reference sequence). The V gene lost 5 bases and the J gene lost 8 bases, with 15 bases spanning the gap. This CDR3 spans 13 amino acids. CDR3 in amino acids: CASSPSRTGEAFF. Written as DNA, the CDR3 is TGTGCCAGCAGCCCAAGTCGGACTGGGGAAGCTTTCTTT.

The CDR3 is CASSTGVRDSLESGANVLTF. CDR3 nucleotide sequence: TGTGCCAGCAGCACTGGGGTCCGGGACAGTCTGGAGTCTGGGGCCAACGTCCTGACTTTC. The chain combines TRBV7-9 with TRBJ2-6, with 7 bases identical to TRBD1. CDR3 length: 20 residues. The V gene's germline CDR1 is SEHNR and CDR2 FQNEAQ (reference sequence). Losses at the gene ends were 5 bases for V and 1 base for J; bases not matched to a gene: 17.

The gene calls are TRBV2 and TRBJ1-5; D might be TRBD1 (5 bases). V was trimmed by 1 base and J by 2 bases, leaving 9 bases between them. Germline loops: CDR1 SNHLY, CDR2 FYNNEI. This CDR3 region has 15 residues. CDR3 sequence reads: CASSEGGLGNQPQHF. In nucleotides, the CDR3 is TGTGCCAGCAGTGAAGGGGGCCTGGGCAATCAGCCCCAGCATTTT.

The genes are TRBV19 and TRBJ1-1, with D unclear. Germline V gene data show CDR1 as LNHDA and CDR2 as SQIVND (reference sequence). The CDR3 totals 13 residues. The V end was cut by 3 bases, the J end by 2 bases, with 7 bases between. The CDR3 region has the DNA TGTGCCAGTAGTATTAAGCATAACACTGAAGCTTTCTTT. Its protein product is CASSIKHNTEAFF.

The chain couples TRBV7-6 to TRBJ2-7; D ambiguous. V lost 0 bases and J lost 3, with 9 bases in between. Germline CDR1 and CDR2: SGHVS and FNYEAQ. The CDR3 covers 14 residues. The CDR3 is CASSLAYGVYEQYF. The CDR3 DNA reads TGTGCCAGCAGCTTAGCTTACGGAGTCTACGAGCAGTACTTC.

V and J are TRBV5-6 and TRBJ2-1; D perhaps matches TRBD1 (5 bases). The germline V gene has CDR1 SGHDT and CDR2 YYEEEE. This CDR3 has 16 residues. With 0 bases removed from V and 3 bases from J, the gap between germline ends came to 13 bases. The CDR3 nucleotides are TGTGCCAGCAGCTTGGTACAGGACATAAGCTACAATGAGCAGTTCTTC. It encodes CASSLVQDISYNEQFF. The full variable domain, in which reference TRBV5-6 and TRBJ2-1 provide the parts outside the CDR3, is DAGVTQSPTHLIKTRGQQVTLRCSPKSGHDTVSWYQQALGQGPQFIFQYYEEEERQRGNFPDRFSGHQFPNYSSELNVNALLLGDSALYLCASSLVQDISYNEQFFGPGTRLTVL.

The chain combines TRBV5-4 with TRBJ2-2; D is uncertain. The CDR3 contains 13 residues. V was cut by 1 base and J by 3 bases, with 4 bases left in between. Germline V gene data show CDR1 as SGHNT and CDR2 as YYREEE (reference sequence). The CDR3 bases are TGTGCCAGCAGCTTGCCTGACACCGGGGAGCTGTTTTTT. Translating it yields CASSLPDTGELFF.

The count of this clone is one. The genes are TRBV24-1 and TRBJ2-2; TRBD2 is a possible D gene (6 bases). The V end was cut by 1 base, the J end by 6 bases, with 11 bases between. This CDR3 has 15 amino acids. Germline V CDR1 and CDR2: KGHDR, SFDVKD. The CDR3 here is CATSDFAGIAGELFF. Here the CDR3 DNA reads TGTGCCACCAGTGATTTTGCGGGAATAGCCGGGGAGCTGTTTTTT.

J is TRBJ1-5 and V is TRBV6-5; D is uncertain. There are 13 residues in the CDR3. Germline CDR1 is MNHEY and CDR2 is SVGAGI. The ends were cut back, 8 bases at V and 7 bases at J, with 15 bases in the middle. The CDR3 DNA reads as TGTGCCAGCCGTTCCGATCGGGTCCAGCCCCAGCATTTT. This encodes CASRSDRVQPQHF.

The chain uses TRBV28 and TRBJ1-2; 7 nucleotides line up with TRBD1. The CDR3 runs to 18 residues. The ends lost 3 bases at V and 4 bases at J; junction bases unmatched: 17. Per the germline V gene, CDR1 is MDHEN and CDR2 is SYDVKM. The CDR3 region is CASSLRRDRPLSVYGYTF. Written as DNA, the CDR3 is TGTGCCAGCAGTTTGCGTCGGGACAGACCCCTCTCGGTCTATGGCTACACCTTC.

The V call is TRBV7-3, the J call TRBJ2-3; 7 bases align to TRBD2. CDR3 length: 15 amino acids. The junction had 8 bases not matched to a gene; V was cut back by 2 bases and J by 6 bases. Germline assignment: CDR1 SGHTA and CDR2 FQGTGA. The CDR3 nucleotides are TGTGCCAGCAGCTTACTAGCGGACCCCGGGGATACGCAGTATTTT. Protein product: CASSLLADPGDTQYF. Using reference TRBV7-3 and TRBJ2-3 for the parts outside the CDR3, the full variable domain is GAGVSQTPSNKVTEKGKYVELRCDPISGHTALYWYRQSLGQGPEFLIYFQGTGAADDSGLPNDRFFAVRPEGSVSTLKIQRTERGDSAVYLCASSLLADPGDTQYFGPGTRLTVL.

The chain is built from TRBV6-5 and TRBJ1-1; D perhaps matches TRBD1 (5 bases). The length of the CDR3 is 13 residues. With 1 base removed from V and 7 bases from J, the gap between germline ends came to 10 bases. Germline V CDR1 and CDR2: MNHEY, SVGAGI. CDR3 loop: CASSYFRGDEAFF. The CDR3 coding sequence is TGTGCCAGCAGTTACTTCCGGGGGGATGAAGCTTTCTTT.

This clone was counted a few times. This chain joins TRBV20-1 and TRBJ1-3; D call uncertain. The CDR3 sequence is 11 residues long. Germline V lookup: CDR1 DFQATT, CDR2 SNEGSKA (reference sequence). Trimming cost V 6 bases and J 8 bases, with 11 bases left between them. CDR3 residues: CSALLRDTIYF. The CDR3 DNA sequence: TGCAGTGCACTGCTCCGGGACACCATATATTTT.

The V and J genes are TRBV27 and TRBJ1-1; TRBD1 might be the D (6 bases). V was trimmed by 8 bases and J by 4 bases, leaving 14 bases between them. CDR1 and CDR2 from the germline V gene are MNHEY and SMNVEV (reference sequence). This CDR3 has 13 amino acids. This chain's CDR3 is CASSRVRGTEAFF. CDR3 nucleotides: TGTGCCAGCTCTCGGGTCAGGGGCACTGAAGCTTTCTTT.

V is TRBV5-8 and J is TRBJ1-6; no clear D gene. This CDR3 comprises 17 residues. From germline, CDR1 is SGHTS and CDR2 YDEGEE. Trimming left V 2 bases short and J 1 base short, with 13 bases between. The CDR3 region has the DNA TGTGCCAGCAGCTTACGGGTCTTCGGTTCCTATAATTCACCCCTCCACTTT. It yields the protein CASSLRVFGSYNSPLHF. The variable domain in full, completed from reference TRBV5-8 and TRBJ1-6, reads EAGVTQSPTHLIKTRGQQATLRCSPISGHTSVYWYQQALGLGLQFLLWYDEGEERNRGNFPPRFSGRQFPNYSSELNVNALELEDSALYLCASSLRVFGSYNSPLHFGNGTRLTVT.

CDR3 sequence: CAWSDRWETQYF. CDR3 DNA sequence: TGTGCCTGGAGTGATAGGTGGGAGACCCAGTACTTC. The chain employs TRBV30 and TRBJ2-5, with no clear D. The CDR3 runs 12 residues. The ends were cut back, 1 base at V and 5 bases at J, with 8 bases in the middle. Germline loops: CDR1 GTSNPN, CDR2 SVGIG (reference sequence).

The chain couples TRBV3-1 (or the pseudogene TRBV3-2) to TRBJ2-5, with TRBD2 matching 12 bases. Trimming removed 4 bases from V and 2 bases from J; junction bases left unmatched: 2. This CDR3 has 15 residues. Germline V gene lookup returns CDR1 LGHDT and CDR2 YNNKEL (reference sequence). Here the CDR3 reads CASSPSGRAQETQYF. The DNA for the CDR3 is TGTGCCAGCAGCCCTAGCGGGAGGGCGCAAGAGACCCAGTACTTC.

This clone was seen once. The gene calls are TRBV5-1 and TRBJ1-1, with unresolved D. The CDR3 runs 12 residues. Germline CDR1 and CDR2: SGHRS and YFSETQ. The ends were cut back, 1 base at V and 8 bases at J, with 9 bases in the middle. This chain's CDR3 is CASSLPSKEAFF. Here the CDR3 DNA reads TGCGCCAGCAGCTTGCCCAGCAAAGAAGCTTTCTTT.

V gene TRBV5-4 combines with J gene TRBJ2-5; a weak D match, TRBD1 (5 bases). V dropped 0 bases and J dropped 2 bases, with 8 bases sitting between them. The germline CDR1 and CDR2 sequences are SGHNT and YYREEE (reference sequence). There are 14 residues in the CDR3. For the CDR3, the DNA is TGTGCCAGCAGCTTGGGAACAGGACAAGAGACCCAGTACTTC. This sequence encodes CASSLGTGQETQYF.

The chain joins TRBV6-1 to TRBJ2-1; D not resolved. Looked up from germline, CDR1 is MNHNS and CDR2 is SASEGT. V dropped 0 bases and J dropped 3 bases, with 15 bases sitting between them. The CDR3 has 17 residues. The CDR3 is CASSEALQLTYYNEQFF. The CDR3 DNA reads TGTGCCAGCAGTGAAGCCCTACAGTTAACCTACTACAATGAGCAGTTCTTC.

The chain joins TRBV18 to TRBJ1-5; TRBD1 might be the D (5 bases). Germline CDR1 is KGHSH and CDR2 is LQKENI. This CDR3 is 13 amino acids long. V lost 5 bases and J lost 9, with 14 bases in between. The CDR3 loop reads CASSMGGVRPQHF. CDR3 in DNA: TGTGCCAGCTCAATGGGGGGGGTGAGGCCCCAGCATTTT.